A single T cell receptor (beta chain) is shown here with its context. The sample belongs to a study of shared clonotypes between healthy human individuals. Negatively enriched CD4+ T cells were divided by CD45RA into naive and memory. The assay used deep level. The repertoire was sequenced with immunoSEQ multiplex PCR; TCRdb's copy has only in-frame clones and lacks some. The sample has some 1,600,000 clones, 95% to 99% seen once. The CDR3 contains 14 residues. The germline gives CDR1 SGHDT, CDR2 YYEEEE. V lost 2 bases to trimming and J lost 7 bases; unmatched junction nucleotides: 8. The source is a man between 25 and 39 years old in good health. The sequenced sample was naive CD4+ T cells sorted from blood. Subset: CD45RA+ positively selected. The V gene is TRBV5-6, the J gene TRBJ2-7, with 8 positions matching TRBD1. CDR3 DNA sequence: TGTGCCAGCAGCTTACAGGGGGGACCTGGGGAGCAGTACTTC. Residues: CASSLQGGPGEQYF.